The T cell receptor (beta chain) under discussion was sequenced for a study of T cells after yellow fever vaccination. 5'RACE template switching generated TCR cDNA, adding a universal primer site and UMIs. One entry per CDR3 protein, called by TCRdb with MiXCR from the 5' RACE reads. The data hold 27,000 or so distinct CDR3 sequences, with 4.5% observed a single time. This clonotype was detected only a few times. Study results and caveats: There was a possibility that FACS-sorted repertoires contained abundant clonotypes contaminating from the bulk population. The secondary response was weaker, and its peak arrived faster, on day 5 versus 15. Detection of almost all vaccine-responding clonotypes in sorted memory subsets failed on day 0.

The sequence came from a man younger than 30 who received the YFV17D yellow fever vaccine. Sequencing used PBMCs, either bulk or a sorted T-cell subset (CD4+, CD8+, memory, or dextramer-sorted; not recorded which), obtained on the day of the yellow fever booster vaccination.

This chain's CDR3 is CASSQGNGAINSPLHF. In nucleotides, the CDR3 is TGCGCCAGCAGCCAAGGAAACGGCGCGATTAATTCACCCCTCCACTTT. The V call is TRBV4-3, the J call TRBJ1-6; D is uncertain. Per the germline V gene, CDR1 is LGHNA and CDR2 is YSLEER. CDR3 length: 16 residues. Trimming took off 1 base at V and 6 bases at J, with 13 bases between the two ends.